The next 30 T cell receptor beta chains were all read from a single sample in a study of Ad26.COV2.S vaccination and SARS-CoV-2 variants. Sequencing was performed with immunoSEQ multiplex PCR; in TCRdb, only in-frame clones are kept and a portion is missing. The sample has about 180,000 clones, roughly 87% seen once. The input for sequencing was peripheral blood, taken after recovery from COVID-19. The receptor set was obtained from a human donor who had recovered from COVID-19.

The sample holds one count of this clone. The gene calls are TRBV21-1 and TRBJ2-1. TRBV21-1 is an annotated pseudogene. This CDR3 contains 12 residues. CDR3 DNA: TGTGCCAGCAGCAAAGAGGGCAATGAGCAGTTCTTC. Its protein product is CASSKEGNEQFF.

V and J are TRBV5-8 and TRBJ2-7; 7 nucleotides agree with TRBD1. The germline gives CDR1 SGHTS, CDR2 YDEGEE. The CDR3 runs to 15 residues. The J segment lost 1 base and the V segment lost 4 bases, leaving 8 bases of the junction unmatched. DNA for the CDR3: TGTGCCAGCAGCCTTGACAGGGTTCGGTCCTACGAGCAGTACTTC. Translated, it gives CASSLDRVRSYEQYF.

The chain joins TRBV2 to TRBJ2-3; 9 nucleotides align to TRBD2. The V segment lost 6 bases and the J segment 7 bases; nucleotides outside the gene matches: 8. This CDR3 is 14 amino acids long. From germline, CDR1 is SNHLY and CDR2 FYNNEI. CDR3 coding DNA: TGTGCCAGCAGGCTCAGCGGGGGGTCGTATACGCAGTATTTT. As protein: CASRLSGGSYTQYF.

This clone was detected only once. This chain joins TRBV9 and TRBJ2-7; the match to TRBD1 covers 7 bases. Trimming took 4 bases from V and 2 from J; bases not matched to a gene: 6. Germline values: CDR1 SGDLS, CDR2 YYNGEE. This CDR3 is built from 14 residues. The CDR3 DNA sequence: TGTGCCAGCAGCCCCGGACAGGCACCCTACGAGCAGTACTTC. It is translated as CASSPGQAPYEQYF.

The chain links TRBV7-2 to TRBJ1-5; D possibly corresponds to TRBD1 (6 bases). V lost 0 bases to trimming and J lost 1 base, with 7 bases between them. The CDR3 extends over 15 amino acids. The germline V gene has CDR1 SGHTA and CDR2 FQGNSA. CDR3 nucleotides: TGTGCCAGCAGCTTAGCTGGGACAAGCAATCAGCCCCAGCATTTT. Its protein is CASSLAGTSNQPQHF.

This clone was seen at least ten times. The sample has other DNA sequences that encode this CDR3 too. The chain uses TRBV3-1 (or the pseudogene TRBV3-2) and TRBJ1-4; 7 bases are a match to TRBD1. Germline V CDR1 and CDR2: LGHDT, YNNKEL (reference sequence). The CDR3 is made up of 16 amino acids. After removal of 4 bases from V and 4 bases from J, the junction contained 9 bases not matched to a gene. The chain's CDR3 is CASSPFRTGNNEKLFF. The CDR3 DNA follows: TGTGCCAGCAGCCCTTTCCGGACAGGAAATAATGAAAAACTGTTTTTT.

The rearrangement joins TRBV27 to TRBJ1-4; D may be TRBD1 (5 bases). Germline CDR1 reads MNHEY; CDR2 reads SMNVEV (reference sequence). The CDR3 is made up of 14 amino acids. V was clipped by 6 bases and J by 6 bases, with 14 bases between them. The CDR3 here is CASSLLGGDEKLFF. DNA of the CDR3: TGTGCCAGCAGCCTCCTCGGGGGGGATGAAAAACTGTTTTTT.

The V gene is TRBV7-9, the J gene TRBJ2-1; TRBD2 aligns across 10 bases. CDR1 and CDR2 from the germline V gene are SEHNR and FQNEAQ (reference sequence). The CDR3 has 16 amino acids. V shed 4 bases, J shed 7 bases, and the junction held 10 bases outside the gene matches. CDR3: CASSSPGLSGRNEQFF. The CDR3 DNA sequence: TGTGCCAGCAGCTCACCTGGCCTTAGCGGGAGGAATGAGCAGTTCTTC. The full variable domain, its missing parts supplied by reference TRBV7-9 and TRBJ2-1, is DTGVSQNPRHKITKRGQNVTFRCDPISEHNRLYWYRQTLGQGPEFLTYFQNEAQLEKSRLLSDRFSAERPKGSFSTLEIQRTEQGDSAMYLCASSSPGLSGRNEQFFGPGTRLTVL.

The chain has TRBV27 and TRBJ2-3, with TRBD1 matching over 7 bases. Germline-derived CDR1 and CDR2 are MNHEY and SMNVEV (reference sequence). The CDR3 spans 15 residues. V dropped 2 bases and J dropped 9; count of bases not matched to a gene: 11. CDR3 loop: CASSLEGALGSTQYF. CDR3 bases: TGTGCCAGCAGTTTAGAGGGGGCGTTGGGCTCGACGCAGTATTTT.

The DNA of the CDR3 is TGTGCCAGCAGCTTAGAACGGATCGTTAGAAATGGCTACACCTTC. Translated, it gives CASSLERIVRNGYTF. The J gene is TRBJ1-2, the V gene TRBV11-2; D gene unclear. The ends were cut back, 0 bases at V and 6 bases at J, with 14 bases in the middle. The CDR3 is made up of 15 amino acids. Germline V gene sequence: CDR1 SGHAT, CDR2 FQNNGV.

V usage is TRBV9 and J usage is TRBJ2-1, with 9 nucleotides matching TRBD1. The V gene end was trimmed by 1 base and the J gene end by 7 bases; junction bases not matched to a gene: 9. Germline V gene lookup returns CDR1 SGDLS and CDR2 YYNGEE. CDR3 length: 16 amino acids. As DNA, the CDR3 is TGTGCCAGCAGCGTACTCGGACAGGGGCGCGGGAATGAGCAGTTCTTC. This codes for CASSVLGQGRGNEQFF.

Here the CDR3 DNA reads TGTGCCAGCACCTGGGGACTAGCGGGAGACAATGAGCAGTTCTTC. It yields the protein CASTWGLAGDNEQFF. The V gene is TRBV25-1, the J gene TRBJ2-1, with TRBD2 identical over 14 bases. The CDR3 covers 15 residues. J gave up 5 bases and V 7 bases, and 4 bases lay outside the gene matches. Germline CDR1 is MGHDK and CDR2 is SYGVNS.

On this clone: The sample carries other DNA sequences with the same CDR3. This rearrangement joins TRBV29-1 to TRBJ2-1; TRBD1 matches at 7 bases. Per germline, CDR1 SQVTM and CDR2 ANQGSEA. J was trimmed by 2 bases and V by 4 bases; bases with no gene match: 8. This CDR3 region has 15 residues. CDR3 sequence: CSVVVAGGPYNEQFF. DNA for the CDR3: TGCAGCGTTGTTGTTGCAGGGGGACCCTACAATGAGCAGTTCTTC.

The gene calls are TRBV5-1 and TRBJ1-4; D gene unclear. The CDR3 is made up of 15 amino acids. Trimming took 2 bases from V and 4 from J, leaving 12 bases between them. The germline gives CDR1 SGHRS, CDR2 YFSETQ. The DNA for the CDR3 is TGCGCCAGCAGCTTATTAGCGGGCCTTAATGAAAAACTGTTTTTT. Its protein product is CASSLLAGLNEKLFF.

The J gene is TRBJ1-5, the V gene TRBV18, with a tentative D call TRBD1 (5 bases). The length of the CDR3 is 16 residues. Germline values: CDR1 KGHSH, CDR2 LQKENI. The V end was cut by 0 bases, the J end by 2 bases, with 11 bases between. In nucleotides, the CDR3 is TGTGCCAGCTCACCACCGGGCAGGGACGGCAATCAGCCCCAGCATTTT. Amino acids: CASSPPGRDGNQPQHF.

The rearrangement links TRBV29-1 to TRBJ2-5; D is unresolved. The CDR3 has 12 amino acids. The ends were cut back, 4 bases at V and 5 bases at J, with 11 bases in the middle. Germline loops: CDR1 SQVTM, CDR2 ANQGSEA. CDR3 in amino acids: CSVADRWETQYF. In nucleotides, the CDR3 is TGCAGCGTTGCGGACCGATGGGAGACCCAGTACTTC.

This clone occurred once. The chain employs TRBV5-5 and TRBJ2-7, with 7 bases aligning to TRBD1. The J segment lost 6 bases and the V segment lost 4 bases, leaving 7 bases of the junction unmatched. The germline V gene encodes CDR1 SGHKS and CDR2 YYEKEE (reference sequence). The CDR3 has 13 amino acids. CDR3 sequence reads: CASSQDRVAEQYF. The DNA for the CDR3 is TGTGCCAGCAGCCAAGACAGGGTGGCCGAGCAGTACTTC. Using reference TRBV5-5 and TRBJ2-7 for the parts outside the CDR3, the full variable domain is DAGVTQSPTHLIKTRGQQVTLRCSPISGHKSVSWYQQVLGQGPQFIFQYYEKEERGRGNFPDRFSARQFPNYSSELNVNALLLGDSALYLCASSQDRVAEQYFGPGTRLTVT.

The CDR3 reads CASSVTGGSTDTQYF. Here the CDR3 DNA reads TGTGCCAGCAGCGTAACGGGAGGAAGCACAGATACGCAGTATTTT. The rearrangement uses TRBV9 and TRBJ2-3; 7 bases align to TRBD2. This CDR3 region has 15 residues. The J segment lost 0 bases and the V segment lost 1 base, leaving 2 bases of the junction unmatched. Germline V lookup: CDR1 SGDLS, CDR2 YYNGEE.

The chain links TRBV9 to TRBJ1-5; D is uncertain. V was trimmed by 3 bases and J by 0 bases, leaving 10 bases between them. This CDR3 has 15 amino acids. Germline-derived CDR1 and CDR2 are SGDLS and YYNGEE. This chain's CDR3 is CASSADGDSNQPQHF. The CDR3 region has the DNA TGTGCCAGCAGCGCAGACGGGGATAGCAATCAGCCCCAGCATTTT.

V and J are TRBV29-1 and TRBJ1-2, with a possible D match to TRBD1 (5 bases). Trimming stripped 0 bases from V and 7 bases from J, with 24 bases between. Looked up from germline, CDR1 is SQVTM and CDR2 is ANQGSEA. CDR3 length: 17 residues. The DNA of the CDR3 is TGCAGCGTTGAAGAACCGGGACGAAGGGTTCTAGATTTTGGCTACACCTTC. It yields the protein CSVEEPGRRVLDFGYTF.

This sequence joins TRBV11-3 and TRBJ1-6; TRBD1 is a possible D gene (6 bases). The CDR3 has 13 residues. The ends were cut back, 3 bases at V and 10 bases at J, with 10 bases in the middle. From germline, CDR1 is SGHNT and CDR2 YENEEA. CDR3 amino acids: CASSLGAGSPLHF. DNA for the CDR3: TGTGCCAGCAGCTTGGGGGCTGGGTCACCCCTCCACTTT.

The J gene is TRBJ2-3, the V gene TRBV6-2 or TRBV6-3, with D perhaps TRBD2 (6 bases). The germline V and J ends were trimmed by 4 bases and 3 bases, with 14 bases remaining between them. This CDR3 has 15 amino acids. The germline gives CDR1 MNHEY, CDR2 SVGEGT. DNA of the CDR3: TGTGCCAGCAGTTCTCAAGGAGGGAGAACAGATACGCAGTATTTT. Its translation is CASSSQGGRTDTQYF.

The rearrangement joins TRBV3-1 (or the pseudogene TRBV3-2) to TRBJ1-2; 8 bases fit TRBD1. This CDR3 region has 15 residues. The V gene end was trimmed by 1 base and the J gene end by 1 base; junction bases not matched to a gene: 2. Looked up from germline, CDR1 is LGHDT and CDR2 is YNNKEL (reference sequence). The CDR3: CASSQGQGYNYGYTF. CDR3 bases: TGTGCCAGCAGCCAAGGACAGGGGTATAACTATGGCTACACCTTC.

The chain couples TRBV9 to TRBJ2-7, with 8 bases identical to TRBD1. Germline V lookup: CDR1 SGDLS, CDR2 YYNGEE. The CDR3 is 15 residues long. V lost 4 bases to trimming and J lost 1 base; unmatched junction nucleotides: 7. The DNA of the CDR3 is TGTGCCAGCAGCCTCGGGACAGGACCTTCCTACGAGCAGTACTTC. Amino acids: CASSLGTGPSYEQYF. Using reference TRBV9 and TRBJ2-7 for the parts outside the CDR3, the full variable domain is DSGVTQTPKHLITATGQRVTLRCSPRSGDLSVYWYQQSLDQGLQFLIQYYNGEERAKGNILERFSAQQFPDLHSELNLSSLELGDSALYFCASSLGTGPSYEQYFGPGTRLTVT.

CDR3 nucleotide sequence: TGTGCCAGCAGCCGTACCACTAGTAACTACGAGCAGTACTTC. Its protein is CASSRTTSNYEQYF. V gene TRBV11-2 combines with J gene TRBJ2-7, with D perhaps matching TRBD2 (5 bases). This CDR3 is built from 14 residues. Germline loops: CDR1 SGHAT, CDR2 FQNNGV. V lost 5 bases and J 3 bases, leaving 14 bases between the germline ends.

This clone has only one observation. The genes are TRBV29-1 and TRBJ2-5; 10 bases agree with TRBD1. Germline-derived CDR1 and CDR2 are SQVTM and ANQGSEA. The CDR3 is 14 amino acids. With 3 bases clipped from V and 5 bases from J, the junction kept 6 bases outside the gene matches. The CDR3 sequence is CSVDPGQGIETQYF. The DNA for the CDR3 is TGCAGCGTTGACCCGGGACAGGGGATCGAGACCCAGTACTTC.

This chain uses TRBV6-6 with TRBJ2-7; 7 bases agree with TRBD1. Germline V CDR1 and CDR2: MNHNY, SVGAGI (reference sequence). The CDR3 is 13 residues long. V lost 5 bases to trimming and J lost 1 base; unmatched junction nucleotides: 2. The CDR3 DNA reads TGTGCCAGCAGTCTGGGACAGTCCTACGAGCAGTACTTC. Its protein is CASSLGQSYEQYF.

The chain is built from TRBV9 and TRBJ2-7; D remains unclear. V was clipped by 0 bases and J by 0 bases, with 13 bases between them. This CDR3 contains 16 residues. CDR1 is SGDLS and CDR2 is YYNGEE in the germline V gene. The CDR3 sequence is CASSVVDGASSYEQYF. The CDR3 DNA follows: TGTGCCAGCAGCGTAGTGGACGGCGCCAGCTCCTACGAGCAGTACTTC.

V is TRBV3-1 (or the pseudogene TRBV3-2) and J is TRBJ1-2; D unclear. CDR3 length: 16 amino acids. V was trimmed by 0 bases and J by 8 bases, leaving 19 bases between them. Per the germline V gene, CDR1 is LGHDT and CDR2 is YNNKEL (reference sequence). Here the CDR3 DNA reads TGTGCCAGCAGCCAAGATGTTAGGCCACCTCCGGGGGGCTACACCTTC. Translated: CASSQDVRPPPGGYTF.

This clone was seen just once. This chain connects TRBV6-4 to TRBJ2-3, with 11 bases aligning to TRBD2. Germline assignment: CDR1 MRHNA and CDR2 SNTAGT. With V trimmed by 4 bases and J by 11 bases, 17 bases remained unmatched. This CDR3 is built from 17 residues. In DNA, the CDR3 is TGTGCCAGCAGTGCGGGACTAGCGGACTCTTTCGCCTCGAAGCAGTATTTT. This sequence encodes CASSAGLADSFASKQYF.